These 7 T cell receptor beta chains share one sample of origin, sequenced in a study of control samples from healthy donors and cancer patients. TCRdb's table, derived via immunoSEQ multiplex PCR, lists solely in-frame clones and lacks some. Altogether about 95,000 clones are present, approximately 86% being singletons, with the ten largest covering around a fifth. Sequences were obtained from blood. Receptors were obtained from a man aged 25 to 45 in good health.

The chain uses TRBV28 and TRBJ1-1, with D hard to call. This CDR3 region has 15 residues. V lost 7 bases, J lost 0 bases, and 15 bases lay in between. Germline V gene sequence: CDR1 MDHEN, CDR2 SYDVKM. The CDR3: CASIPTIRMNTEAFF. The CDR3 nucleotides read TGTGCCAGCATACCGACAATCCGCATGAACACTGAAGCTTTCTTT.

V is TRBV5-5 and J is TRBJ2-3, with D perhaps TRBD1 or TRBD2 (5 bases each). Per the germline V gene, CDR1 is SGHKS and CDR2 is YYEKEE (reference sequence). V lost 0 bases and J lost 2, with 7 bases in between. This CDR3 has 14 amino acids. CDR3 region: CASSLAGPTDTQYF. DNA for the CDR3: TGTGCCAGCAGCTTGGCGGGGCCCACAGATACGCAGTATTTT.

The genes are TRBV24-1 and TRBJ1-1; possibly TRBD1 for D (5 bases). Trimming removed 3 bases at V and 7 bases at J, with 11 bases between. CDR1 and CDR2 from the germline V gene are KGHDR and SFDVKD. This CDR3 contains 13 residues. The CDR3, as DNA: TGTGCCACCAGTGATCCCTGGGGCAGTGAAGCTTTCTTT. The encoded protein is CATSDPWGSEAFF.

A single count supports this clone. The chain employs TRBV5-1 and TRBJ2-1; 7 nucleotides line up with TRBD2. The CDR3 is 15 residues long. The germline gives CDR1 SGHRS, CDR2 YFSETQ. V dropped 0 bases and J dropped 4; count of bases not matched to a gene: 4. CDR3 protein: CASSLGPSGYNEQFF. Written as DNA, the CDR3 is TGCGCCAGCAGCTTGGGGCCTAGCGGTTACAATGAGCAGTTCTTC.

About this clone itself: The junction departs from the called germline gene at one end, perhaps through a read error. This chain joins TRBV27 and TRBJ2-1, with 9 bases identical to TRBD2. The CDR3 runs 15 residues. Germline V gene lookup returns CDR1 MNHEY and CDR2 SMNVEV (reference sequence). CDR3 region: CASSLKAGGYSEQFF. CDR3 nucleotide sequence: TGTGCCAGCAGTTTAAAGGCGGGGGGGTACAGTGAGCAGTTCTTC.

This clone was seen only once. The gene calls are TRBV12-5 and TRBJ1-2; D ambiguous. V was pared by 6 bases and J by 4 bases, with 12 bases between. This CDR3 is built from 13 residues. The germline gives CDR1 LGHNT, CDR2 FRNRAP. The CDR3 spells CASGLYGVYGYTF. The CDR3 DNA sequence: TGTGCTAGTGGCTTGTACGGGGTCTATGGCTACACCTTC.

CDR3 bases: TGTGCCAGCAGCGTAGCTGTGGCAGGTGAAGCTTTCTTT. This sequence encodes CASSVAVAGEAFF. The V call is TRBV9, the J call TRBJ1-1; no reliable D call. This CDR3 region has 13 residues. V shed 0 bases and J shed 7 bases, with 10 bases lying between them. Germline V gene sequence: CDR1 SGDLS, CDR2 YYNGEE.